This passage covers 14 T cell receptor beta chains from one sample sequenced in a study of shared clonotypes between healthy human individuals. This table comes from immunoSEQ multiplex PCR, and its TCRdb copy is limited to in-frame clones, with some not included. The repertoire holds about 640,000 clones, about two thirds seen once, with less than 2% in the top ten. Sequencing input: memory CD4+ T cells sorted from blood. The sample's subset: CD45RA-negative fraction. Receptor source: a woman aged 25 to 45 in good health.

In its sample, this clone was seen many times. This sample also contains other DNA sequences that code for the same CDR3. The chain combines TRBV28 with TRBJ1-3; a possible D gene is TRBD1 (5 bases). The V end was cut by 6 bases, the J end by 0 bases, with 6 bases between. CDR1 MDHEN and CDR2 SYDVKM come from the germline V gene. The CDR3 consists of 13 residues. CDR3 DNA sequence: TGTGCCAGCAGCGACAGCTCTGGAAACACCATATATTTT. Translating gives CASSDSSGNTIYF.

The rearrangement joins TRBV5-1 to TRBJ2-3; tentative D call: TRBD2 (5 bases). The CDR3 spans 15 residues. Between the trimmed V and J ends, which lost 4 bases and 0 bases, there was a span of 12 bases. The germline CDR1 and CDR2 sequences are SGHRS and YFSETQ. CDR3 nucleotide sequence: TGCGCCAGCAGCGGGAACTGGGAGAGCACAGATACGCAGTATTTT. Amino acid sequence: CASSGNWESTDTQYF.

V and J are TRBV4-1 and TRBJ1-5; 9 bases line up with TRBD1. V shed 2 bases and J 3 bases; nucleotides not matched to a gene: 11. The CDR3 contains 18 residues. CDR1 MGHRA and CDR2 YSYEKL come from the germline V gene. The CDR3 spells CASSQKADRGIYNQPQHF. The CDR3 DNA reads TGCGCCAGCAGCCAAAAGGCGGACAGGGGAATATACAATCAGCCCCAGCATTTT.

The chain recombines TRBV7-3 with TRBJ2-3, with D perhaps matching TRBD1 (6 bases). The germline CDR1 and CDR2 sequences are SGHTA and FQGTGA. V shed 2 bases and J shed 2 bases, with 14 bases lying between them. CDR3 length: 16 residues. The DNA of the CDR3 is TGTGCCAGCAGCTTAGGCGCAGGGGCCAACACAGATACGCAGTATTTT. It codes for CASSLGAGANTDTQYF.

The chain is built from TRBV27 and TRBJ1-1; D is unresolved. Germline-derived CDR1 and CDR2 are MNHEY and SMNVEV (reference sequence). The CDR3 runs 12 residues. Trimming shortened V by 10 bases and J by 2 bases, and 11 bases separated the two germline ends. The CDR3 loop is CATGNRNTEAFF. CDR3 sequence (DNA): TGTGCCACTGGAAACAGAAACACTGAAGCTTTCTTT.

The chain joins TRBV6-4 to TRBJ2-7; D might be TRBD1 or TRBD2, each matching 5 bases. V was cut by 8 bases and J by 2 bases, with 19 bases left in between. Looked up from germline, CDR1 is MRHNA and CDR2 is SNTAGT. CDR3 length: 15 amino acids. The CDR3 DNA sequence: TGTGCCAGCTTCGAGGGTAAGGGACCCCCCTACGAGCAGTACTTC. It specifies CASFEGKGPPYEQYF.

Comments on this clone: Other nucleotide sequences from this sample produce the same CDR3. The V gene is TRBV30, the J gene TRBJ2-5; no clear D. The germline V and J ends were trimmed by 0 bases and 1 base, with 9 bases remaining between them. Germline-derived CDR1 and CDR2 are GTSNPN and SVGIG (reference sequence). The CDR3 extends over 14 amino acids. The CDR3 spells CAWSVGGSQETQYF. CDR3 bases: TGTGCCTGGAGTGTTGGTGGCTCCCAAGAGACCCAGTACTTC.

The V gene is TRBV7-9, the J gene TRBJ2-3, with D uncertain. The V and J ends lost 1 base and 0 bases respectively, with 5 bases between them. The CDR3 has 14 residues. Germline values: CDR1 SEHNR, CDR2 FQNEAQ (reference sequence). DNA for the CDR3: TGTGCCAGCAGCTTAGTTGTGAGCACAGATACGCAGTATTTT. It yields the protein CASSLVVSTDTQYF. Full variable domain (outside the CDR3, taken from reference TRBV7-9 and TRBJ2-3): DTGVSQNPRHKITKRGQNVTFRCDPISEHNRLYWYRQTLGQGPEFLTYFQNEAQLEKSRLLSDRFSAERPKGSFSTLEIQRTEQGDSAMYLCASSLVVSTDTQYFGPGTRLTVL.

This clone showed up just a few times. This rearrangement joins TRBV9 to TRBJ1-4, with D possibly matching TRBD1 (5 bases). CDR1 SGDLS and CDR2 YYNGEE come from the germline V gene. The CDR3 is made up of 14 amino acids. Between the trimmed V and J ends, which lost 3 bases and 2 bases, there was a span of 8 bases. The CDR3 is CASSEGPTNEKLFF. In nucleotides, the CDR3 is TGTGCCAGCAGCGAGGGACCGACTAATGAAAAACTGTTTTTT.

V is TRBV15 and J is TRBJ1-4, with 9 bases matching TRBD1. The V and J ends lost 1 base and 5 bases, in that order; junction bases with no gene match: 2. The CDR3 runs 15 residues. Germline CDR1 and CDR2: LNHNV and YYDKDF (reference sequence). The CDR3 here is CATSRVGTGNEKLFF. CDR3 DNA sequence: TGTGCCACCAGCAGAGTGGGGACAGGGAATGAAAAACTGTTTTTT.

The chain carries TRBV30 and TRBJ2-5; no clear D. The germline V gene has CDR1 GTSNPN and CDR2 SVGIG (reference sequence). V shed 0 bases and J shed 5 bases, with 7 bases lying between them. The CDR3 has 12 residues. The CDR3 sequence is CAWSVRVETQYF. CDR3 sequence (DNA): TGTGCCTGGAGTGTAAGGGTGGAGACCCAGTACTTC.

V is TRBV5-6 and J is TRBJ1-2; D is perhaps TRBD1 (5 bases). This CDR3 region has 15 residues. Between the trimmed V and J ends, which lost 0 bases and 2 bases, there was a span of 11 bases. Germline-derived CDR1 and CDR2 are SGHDT and YYEEEE. This CDR3 is CASSLAFRTNYGYTF. CDR3 nucleotides: TGTGCCAGCAGCTTGGCCTTCAGGACAAACTATGGCTACACCTTC. The full variable domain, completed using reference TRBV5-6 and TRBJ1-2, is DAGVTQSPTHLIKTRGQQVTLRCSPKSGHDTVSWYQQALGQGPQFIFQYYEEEERQRGNFPDRFSGHQFPNYSSELNVNALLLGDSALYLCASSLAFRTNYGYTFGSGTRLTVV.

This clone was observed once. The V and J genes are TRBV6-6 and TRBJ2-7; 9 bases align to TRBD1. Germline lookup yields CDR1 MNHNY and CDR2 SVGAGI (reference sequence). The CDR3 extends over 14 amino acids. V was clipped by 8 bases and J by 2 bases; unmatched bases: 7. CDR3: CASGTGFRAYEQYF. Here the CDR3 DNA reads TGTGCCAGCGGGACAGGGTTTAGGGCCTACGAGCAGTACTTC.

The chain recombines TRBV29-1 with TRBJ2-1; D is unresolved. The germline V and J ends were trimmed by 8 bases and 4 bases, with 15 bases remaining between them. Germline V gene lookup returns CDR1 SQVTM and CDR2 ANQGSEA. This CDR3 is built from 13 residues. The CDR3 DNA reads TGCAGCTTCGTGGGTGTCGCGTACAATGAGCAGTTCTTC. Residues: CSFVGVAYNEQFF.